This record looks at one TCR beta chain sequence and its context. Its antigen is unknown. From germline, CDR1 is SGHNT and CDR2 YYREEE (reference sequence). V lost 5 bases to trimming and J lost 8 bases; unmatched junction nucleotides: 5. The CDR3 runs to 14 residues. This sample is part of a study of shared clonotypes between healthy human individuals. Study background: Three plates were used per donor for CD4 naive, three for CD4 memory, two for CD8 naive and one for CD8 memory.

Generated by immunoSEQ multiplex PCR, the TCRdb table keeps only in-frame clones and is missing some. This table holds nearly 2 million clones, about 95% found once. The naive CD8 population came from CD45RO-negative cells selected for CCR7, without terminally differentiated effector memory CD45RA+ cells. Study findings and constraints: The study sampled only blood, and tissue repertoires likely differ. In the sorted subsets, rarefaction showed sequencing was incomplete despite large depth. The four-donor shared clonotypes exceeded non-shared clonotypes in generation probability, with non-shared ones scoring lower.

The specimen sequenced was naive CD8+ T cells sorted from blood. The sequence was collected from a man between 18 and 29 years old in good health. The rearrangement uses TRBV5-4 and TRBJ2-1, with TRBD1 matching 12 bases. CDR3 sequence (DNA): TGTGCCAGCAGGGGACAGGGGGCGTTACATGAGCAGTTCTTC. It is translated as CASRGQGALHEQFF.